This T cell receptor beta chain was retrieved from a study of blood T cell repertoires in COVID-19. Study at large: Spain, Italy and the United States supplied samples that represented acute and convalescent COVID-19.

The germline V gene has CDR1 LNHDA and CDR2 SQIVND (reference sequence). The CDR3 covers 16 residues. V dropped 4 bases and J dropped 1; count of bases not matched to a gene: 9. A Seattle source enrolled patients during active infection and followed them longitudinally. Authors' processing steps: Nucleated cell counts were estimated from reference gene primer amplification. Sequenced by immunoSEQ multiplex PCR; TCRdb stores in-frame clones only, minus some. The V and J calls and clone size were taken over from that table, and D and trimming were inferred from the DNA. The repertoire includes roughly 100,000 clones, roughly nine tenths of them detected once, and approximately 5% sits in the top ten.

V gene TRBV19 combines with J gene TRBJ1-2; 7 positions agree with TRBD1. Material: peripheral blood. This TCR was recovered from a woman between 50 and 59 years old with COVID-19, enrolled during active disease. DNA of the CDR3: TGTGCCAGTAGTACCGGGACAGACACCTTTAACTATGGCTACACCTTC. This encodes CASSTGTDTFNYGYTF.